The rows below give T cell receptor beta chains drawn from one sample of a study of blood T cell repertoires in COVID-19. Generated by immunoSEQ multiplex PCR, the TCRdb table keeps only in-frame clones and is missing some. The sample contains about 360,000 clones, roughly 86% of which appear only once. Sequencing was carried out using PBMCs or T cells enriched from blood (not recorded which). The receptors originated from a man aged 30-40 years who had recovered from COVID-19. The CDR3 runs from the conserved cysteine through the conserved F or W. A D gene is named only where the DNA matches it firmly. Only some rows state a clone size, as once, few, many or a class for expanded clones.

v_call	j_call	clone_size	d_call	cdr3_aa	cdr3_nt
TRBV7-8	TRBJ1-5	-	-	CASSSPTGHSNQPQHF	TGTGCCAGCAGCTCCCCGACAGGTCATAGCAATCAGCCCCAGCATTTT
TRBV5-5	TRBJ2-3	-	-	CASSLGSGVGTDTQYF	TGTGCCAGCAGCTTGGGTTCAGGGGTTGGCACAGATACGCAGTATTTT
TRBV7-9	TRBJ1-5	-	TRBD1	CASSQQGGQPQHF	TGTGCCAGCAGCCAACAGGGGGGTCAGCCCCAGCATTTT
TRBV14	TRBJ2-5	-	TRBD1	CASSQSLATGEKYQETQYF	TGTGCCAGCAGCCAAAGTCTCGCAACAGGGGAAAAGTACCAAGAGACCCAGTACTTC
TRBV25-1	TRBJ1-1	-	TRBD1	CASRGTGVTEAFF	TGTGCCAGCAGAGGGACAGGCGTCACTGAAGCTTTCTTT
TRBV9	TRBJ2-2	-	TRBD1	CASSPRQGAGTGELFF	TGTGCCAGCAGCCCACGACAGGGGGCGGGAACCGGGGAGCTGTTTTTT
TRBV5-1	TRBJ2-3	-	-	CASSLSSLSSTDTQYF	TGCGCCAGCAGCTTGTCCTCCCTATCGTCCACAGATACGCAGTATTTT
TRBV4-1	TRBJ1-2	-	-	CASSQERAAYGYTF	TGCGCCAGCAGCCAAGAGAGGGCAGCCTATGGCTACACCTTC
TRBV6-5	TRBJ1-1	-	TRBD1	CASSYLGQDTEAFF	TGTGCCAGCAGTTACCTCGGACAGGACACTGAAGCTTTCTTT
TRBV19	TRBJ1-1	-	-	CASSMRGRNTEAFF	TGTGCCAGTAGTATGCGGGGGAGGAACACTGAAGCTTTCTTT
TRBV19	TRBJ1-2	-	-	CASSMAGFYGYTF	TGTGCCAGTAGTATGGCGGGGTTCTATGGCTACACCTTC
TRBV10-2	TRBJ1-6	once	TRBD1	CASSDRGQFFDSPLHF	TGCGCCAGCAGTGACCGGGGACAGTTTTTTGATTCACCCCTCCACTTT
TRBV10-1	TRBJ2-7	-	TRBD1	CASSPSTGGEQYF	TGCGCCAGCAGTCCCTCGACAGGGGGCGAGCAGTACTTC
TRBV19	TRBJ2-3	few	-	CASSVRGSSTDTQYF	TGTGCCAGTAGTGTGCGAGGGTCTAGCACAGATACGCAGTATTTT
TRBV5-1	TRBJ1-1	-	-	CASSYGNTEAFF	TGCGCCAGCAGCTACGGGAACACTGAAGCTTTCTTT
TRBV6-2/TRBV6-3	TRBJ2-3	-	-	CASSYDLPWGQRTDTQYF	TGTGCCAGCAGTTACGACCTCCCCTGGGGGCAGCGCACAGATACGCAGTATTTT
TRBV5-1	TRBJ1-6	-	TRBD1	CASSLATGTGRNSPLHF	TGCGCCAGCAGCTTGGCCACCGGGACAGGGCGCAATTCACCCCTCCACTTT
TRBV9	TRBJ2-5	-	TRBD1	CASSGGQGQTQYF	TGTGCCAGCAGCGGGGGACAGGGGCAGACCCAGTACTTC
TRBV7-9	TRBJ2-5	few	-	CASSYYDSGDETQYF	TGTGCCAGCAGCTACTACGACTCGGGGGACGAGACCCAGTACTTC
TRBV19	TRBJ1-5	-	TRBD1	CASSIPTGGASNQPQHF	TGTGCCAGTAGTATACCAACAGGGGGCGCGAGCAATCAGCCCCAGCATTTT
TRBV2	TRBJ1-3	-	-	CASTLQVTGNTIYF	TGTGCCAGCACCCTACAGGTTACCGGAAACACCATATATTTT
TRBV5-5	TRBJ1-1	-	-	CASSLEAPSEAFF	TGTGCCAGCAGCTTGGAGGCACCTAGTGAAGCTTTCTTT
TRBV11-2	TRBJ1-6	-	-	CACRGMALHF	TGTGCTTGCCGGGGAATGGCCCTCCACTTT
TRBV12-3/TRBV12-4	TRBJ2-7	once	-	CASSFRGSYEQYF	TGTGCCAGCAGTTTTCGGGGGTCCTACGAGCAGTACTTC
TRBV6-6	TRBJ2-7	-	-	CASSYPDINYEQYF	TGTGCCAGCAGTTACCCGGACATTAACTACGAGCAGTACTTC
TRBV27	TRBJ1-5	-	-	CASSSLGQPREPQHF	TGTGCCAGCAGTTCCCTAGGACAGCCCCGGGAGCCCCAGCATTTT
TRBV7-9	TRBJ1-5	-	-	CASSLASRRGGNQPQHF	TGTGCCAGCAGCTTAGCGAGTAGAAGGGGCGGCAATCAGCCCCAGCATTTT
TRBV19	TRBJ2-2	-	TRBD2	CASSHPGLVLGELFF	TGTGCCAGCTCACATCCGGGACTAGTCCTCGGGGAGCTGTTTTTT
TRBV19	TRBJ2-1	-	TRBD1	CASTTGQGWNEQFF	TGTGCCAGTACCACCGGACAGGGTTGGAATGAGCAGTTCTTC
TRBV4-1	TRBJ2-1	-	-	CASSQDLAGQFF	TGCGCCAGCAGCCAAGATCTGGCAGGGCAGTTCTTC
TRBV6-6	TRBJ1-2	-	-	CASNPGGEYGYTF	TGTGCCAGCAACCCGGGAGGGGAGTATGGCTACACCTTC
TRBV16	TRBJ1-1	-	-	CASSQFSGTGTEAFF	TGTGCCAGCAGCCAATTTTCCGGAACGGGCACTGAAGCTTTCTTT
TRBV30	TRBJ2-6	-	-	CACFRVSGANVLTF	TGTGCCTGTTTCAGGGTCTCTGGGGCCAACGTCCTGACTTTC
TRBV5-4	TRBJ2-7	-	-	CASSSDNAYEQYF	TGTGCCAGCAGCTCCGACAATGCCTACGAGCAGTACTTC
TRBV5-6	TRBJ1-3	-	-	CASSLDSSLGNTIYF	TGTGCCAGCAGCTTGGACAGCTCCCTTGGAAACACCATATATTTT
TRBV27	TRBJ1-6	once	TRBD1	CASGGQTNSPLHF	TGTGCCAGCGGGGGACAGACGAATTCACCCCTCCACTTT
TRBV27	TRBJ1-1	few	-	CASRGGVANTEAFF	TGTGCCAGCAGGGGAGGGGTGGCGAACACTGAAGCTTTCTTT
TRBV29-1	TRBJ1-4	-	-	CSVALAGLNEKLFF	TGCAGCGTTGCTTTAGCAGGGTTGAATGAAAAACTGTTTTTT
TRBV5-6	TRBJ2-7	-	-	CASSLMQGHEQYF	TGTGCCAGCAGCTTGATGCAGGGCCACGAGCAGTACTTC
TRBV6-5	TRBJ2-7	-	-	CASSLRASYEQYF	TGTGCCAGCAGCCTCCGAGCGTCCTACGAGCAGTACTTC
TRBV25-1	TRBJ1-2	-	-	CASSDNPGFGYTF	TGTGCCAGCAGTGATAACCCAGGTTTTGGCTACACCTTC
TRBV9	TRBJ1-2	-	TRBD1	CASSEGDRGPSNTF	TGTGCCAGCAGCGAGGGGGACAGGGGCCCTTCTAACACCTTC
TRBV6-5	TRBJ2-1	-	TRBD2	CASSLGLAGGVRIF	TGTGCCAGCAGTTTGGGACTAGCGGGGGGTGTAAGGATCTTC
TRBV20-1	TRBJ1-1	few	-	CSASAGGDTEAFF	TGCAGTGCTAGTGCCGGAGGGGACACTGAAGCTTTCTTT
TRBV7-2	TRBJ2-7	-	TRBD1	CASSHRQGPFYEQYF	TGTGCCAGCAGCCACAGACAGGGTCCCTTCTACGAGCAGTACTTC
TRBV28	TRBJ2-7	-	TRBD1	CASSMTGGAAYEQYF	TGTGCCAGCAGTATGACAGGGGGCGCCGCCTACGAGCAGTACTTC
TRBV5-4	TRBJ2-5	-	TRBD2	CASSIPGLAGGRGETQYF	TGTGCCAGCAGCATTCCGGGACTAGCGGGGGGCCGGGGTGAGACCCAGTACTTC
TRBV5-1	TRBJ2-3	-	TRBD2	CASSFGTSGTDTQYF	TGCGCCAGCAGCTTCGGGACTAGCGGCACAGATACGCAGTATTTT
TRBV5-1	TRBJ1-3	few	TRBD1	CASSIQGVRGNTIYF	TGCGCCAGCAGCATACAGGGGGTGAGGGGAAACACCATATATTTT
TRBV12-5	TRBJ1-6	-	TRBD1	CASGLGTQGARAPLHF	TGTGCTAGTGGTTTGGGTACACAGGGGGCGCGGGCACCCCTCCACTTT